Listed here are 14 T cell receptor beta chains from one sample, sequenced in a study of Ad26.COV2.S vaccination and SARS-CoV-2 variants (dated by TCRdb to the early 2020s). The treatment or condition label on this specimen signifies: some 20 received Ad26.COV2.S at low or high dose, single or two shots; about 5 received placebo; per-sample allocation not given. For vaccine and placebo recipients, the sequenced repertoires came from samples collected on day 63 after the first injection. Preparation of the library involved the immunoSEQ multiplex PCR assay. TCRdb obtained this table from immuneACCESS and retained in-frame rearrangements with V and J assigned. These tables miss some clones; where compared with another copy, unresolved V genes account for less than half of the shortfall, and the remainder is unexplained. The sample table contains roughly 700,000 clones; only one count was recorded for 80% to 90% of them. The leading ten clones occupy approximately 1.5% of the sample.

Sequenced here: peripheral blood, sampled in a trial of Ad26.COV2.S vaccine versus placebo. Receptor source: a person between 18 and 59 years old who received the Ad26.COV2.S COVID-19 vaccine or a placebo.

The genes are TRBV4-2 and TRBJ2-1; 7 bases line up with TRBD1. The V segment lost 0 bases and the J segment 10 bases; nucleotides outside the gene matches: 9. The CDR3 covers 15 residues. Per the germline V gene, CDR1 is LGHNA and CDR2 is YNFKEQ. In DNA, the CDR3 is TGTGCCAGCAGCCAAGATTGGACAGGCGCTAGGGAGCAGTTCTTC. Amino acid sequence: CASSQDWTGAREQFF.

The chain carries TRBV30 and TRBJ2-3; 11 bases are a match to TRBD2. CDR1 GTSNPN and CDR2 SVGIG come from the germline V gene (reference sequence). V lost 5 bases and J lost 4; bases outside the gene matches: 2. The length of the CDR3 is 13 residues. The CDR3 spells CAWETSGADTQYF. The CDR3 DNA sequence: TGTGCCTGGGAGACTAGCGGGGCAGATACGCAGTATTTT.

The chain combines TRBV27 with TRBJ1-2; 7 bases are a match to TRBD1. This CDR3 comprises 15 residues. The V gene's germline CDR1 is MNHEY and CDR2 SMNVEV (reference sequence). The V and J ends lost 3 bases and 2 bases, in that order; junction bases with no gene match: 6. The CDR3 sequence: CASSLARQGNYGYTF. Written as DNA, the CDR3 is TGTGCCAGCAGTTTGGCGAGACAGGGAAACTATGGCTACACCTTC.

The chain combines TRBV30 with TRBJ1-2, with TRBD1 identical over 7 bases. The V gene's germline CDR1 is GTSNPN and CDR2 SVGIG (reference sequence). The CDR3 contains 14 residues. V lost 2 bases to trimming and J lost 4 bases; unmatched junction nucleotides: 7. The CDR3 coding sequence is TGTGCCTGGAGTCCCCGGGACAGATTCTATGGCTACACCTTC. The encoded protein is CAWSPRDRFYGYTF.

This clone has a single count. The V call is TRBV7-2, the J call TRBJ2-3; D might be TRBD2 (5 bases). The CDR3 is made up of 14 amino acids. Trimming removed 1 base at V and 5 bases at J, with 10 bases between. Per the germline V gene, CDR1 is SGHTA and CDR2 is FQGNSA. The CDR3 sequence: CASSLVGGGDTQYF. In DNA form, the CDR3 reads TGTGCCAGCAGCTTAGTCGGCGGAGGAGATACGCAGTATTTT.

This chain uses TRBV2 with TRBJ1-1; D not resolved. The CDR3 is made up of 12 amino acids. The V end was cut by 4 bases, the J end by 1 base, with 4 bases between. Germline V gene data show CDR1 as SNHLY and CDR2 as FYNNEI. CDR3 residues: CASSVTNTEAFF. The CDR3 DNA reads TGTGCCAGCAGTGTGACGAACACTGAAGCTTTCTTT. Full variable domain (missing parts from reference TRBV2 and TRBJ1-1): EPEVTQTPSHQVTQMGQEVILRCVPISNHLYFYWYRQILGQKVEFLVSFYNNEISEKSEIFDDQFSVERPDGSNFTLKIRSTKLEDSAMYFCASSVTNTEAFFGQGTRLTVV.

This chain connects TRBV6-1 to TRBJ1-3, with no clear D. The CDR3 has 16 residues. The germline V gene has CDR1 MNHNS and CDR2 SASEGT. Between the trimmed V and J ends, which lost 2 bases and 0 bases, there was a span of 11 bases. CDR3 in DNA: TGTGCCAGCAGTGAAAGACGGGCCTCCTCTGGAAACACCATATATTTT. This translates into CASSERRASSGNTIYF.

The genes are TRBV5-1 and TRBJ2-2; 11 positions match TRBD2. This CDR3 contains 15 residues. With V trimmed by 7 bases and J by 7 bases, 9 bases remained unmatched. Germline lookup yields CDR1 SGHRS and CDR2 YFSETQ. The CDR3 spells CASAQTSGSVGELFF. The CDR3 region has the DNA TGCGCCAGCGCCCAAACTAGCGGGAGTGTCGGGGAGCTGTTTTTT.

This clone was seen more than once but under ten times. The sample carries other DNA sequences with the same CDR3. V usage is TRBV2 and J usage is TRBJ2-7, with D perhaps matching TRBD2 (5 bases). V lost 8 bases and J lost 0, with 11 bases in between. Germline V gene sequence: CDR1 SNHLY, CDR2 FYNNEI. CDR3 length: 13 residues. CDR3 region: CASSLRDSYEQYF. Here the CDR3 DNA reads TGTGCCAGCTCCCTCCGGGACTCCTACGAGCAGTACTTC. Together with reference TRBV2 and TRBJ2-7, the CDR3 gives the full variable domain: EPEVTQTPSHQVTQMGQEVILRCVPISNHLYFYWYRQILGQKVEFLVSFYNNEISEKSEIFDDQFSVERPDGSNFTLKIRSTKLEDSAMYFCASSLRDSYEQYFGPGTRLTVT.

The CDR3 sequence: CAWSRQGLENIQYF. The CDR3 DNA follows: TGTGCCTGGAGTAGGCAGGGTCTCGAAAACATTCAGTACTTC. The chain carries TRBV30 and TRBJ2-4, with D possibly matching TRBD1 (5 bases). The CDR3 spans 14 residues. CDR1 is GTSNPN and CDR2 is SVGIG in the germline V gene (reference sequence). Trimming took off 2 bases at V and 5 bases at J, with 13 bases between the two ends.

In this sample, this clone turned up once. This chain joins TRBV7-9 and TRBJ2-5; TRBD2 is a possible D gene (7 bases). Looked up from germline, CDR1 is SEHNR and CDR2 is FQNEAQ (reference sequence). The CDR3 is 13 amino acids. V dropped 5 bases and J dropped 4 bases, with 11 bases sitting between them. The DNA for the CDR3 is TGTGCCAGCAGCGTCGGGGGGCGAGAGACCCAGTACTTC. This sequence encodes CASSVGGRETQYF. Variable domain in full (rest from reference TRBV7-9 and TRBJ2-5): DTGVSQNPRHKITKRGQNVTFRCDPISEHNRLYWYRQTLGQGPEFLTYFQNEAQLEKSRLLSDRFSAERPKGSFSTLEIQRTEQGDSAMYLCASSVGGRETQYFGPGTRLLVL.

This rearrangement joins TRBV7-2 to TRBJ1-2, with D uncertain. Trimming removed 7 bases from V and 4 bases from J, with 22 bases in between. Germline V gene lookup returns CDR1 SGHTA and CDR2 FQGNSA. There are 16 residues in the CDR3. The CDR3 region is CASTTLGAPTFYGYTF. CDR3 bases: TGTGCCAGCACAACCTTAGGCGCCCCTACGTTCTATGGCTACACCTTC.

The chain uses TRBV7-2 and TRBJ1-4; 9 bases map to TRBD1. J was trimmed by 10 bases and V by 5 bases; bases with no gene match: 8. The CDR3 loop spans 14 amino acids. From germline, CDR1 is SGHTA and CDR2 FQGNSA. CDR3 loop: CASSPGDRDGKLFF. In DNA form, the CDR3 reads TGTGCCAGCAGCCCAGGGGACAGGGATGGAAAACTGTTTTTT.

V gene TRBV7-9 combines with J gene TRBJ1-6; 8 bases agree with TRBD1. Trimming at V came to 1 base and at J to 9 bases, leaving 5 bases not matched to a gene. The CDR3 has 15 residues. CDR1 and CDR2 from the germline V gene are SEHNR and FQNEAQ (reference sequence). CDR3 sequence (DNA): TGTGCCAGCAGCTTAGATCAGGGGGCCGGTTCACCCCTCCACTTT. Translated, it gives CASSLDQGAGSPLHF. Combining the CDR3 with reference TRBV7-9 and TRBJ1-6 gives the whole variable domain DTGVSQNPRHKITKRGQNVTFRCDPISEHNRLYWYRQTLGQGPEFLTYFQNEAQLEKSRLLSDRFSAERPKGSFSTLEIQRTEQGDSAMYLCASSLDQGAGSPLHFGNGTRLTVT.